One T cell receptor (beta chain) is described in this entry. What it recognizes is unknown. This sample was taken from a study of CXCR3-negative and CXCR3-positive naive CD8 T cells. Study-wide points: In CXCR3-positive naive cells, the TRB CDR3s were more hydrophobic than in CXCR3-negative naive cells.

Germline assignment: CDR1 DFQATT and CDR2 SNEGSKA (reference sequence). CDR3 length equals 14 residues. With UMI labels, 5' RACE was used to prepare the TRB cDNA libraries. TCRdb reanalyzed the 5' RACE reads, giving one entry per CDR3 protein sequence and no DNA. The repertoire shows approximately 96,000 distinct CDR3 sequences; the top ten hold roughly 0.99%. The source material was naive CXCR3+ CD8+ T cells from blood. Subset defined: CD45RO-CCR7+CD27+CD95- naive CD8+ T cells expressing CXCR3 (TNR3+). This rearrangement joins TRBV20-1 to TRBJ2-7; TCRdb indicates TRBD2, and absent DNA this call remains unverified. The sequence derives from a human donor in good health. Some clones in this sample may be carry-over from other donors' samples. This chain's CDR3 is CSANERGGLYEQYF.